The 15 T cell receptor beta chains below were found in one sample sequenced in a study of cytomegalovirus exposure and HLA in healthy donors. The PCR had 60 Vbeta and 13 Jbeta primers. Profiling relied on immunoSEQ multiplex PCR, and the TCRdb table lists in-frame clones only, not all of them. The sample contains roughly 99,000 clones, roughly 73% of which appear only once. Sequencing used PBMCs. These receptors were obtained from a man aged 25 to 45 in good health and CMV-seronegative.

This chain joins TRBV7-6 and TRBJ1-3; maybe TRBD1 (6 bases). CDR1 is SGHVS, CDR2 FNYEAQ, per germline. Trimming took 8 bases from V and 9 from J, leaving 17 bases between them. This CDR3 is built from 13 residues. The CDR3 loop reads CASSRGAETTIYF. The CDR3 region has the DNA TGTGCCAGCTCCCGGGGGGCCGAAACCACCATATATTTT.

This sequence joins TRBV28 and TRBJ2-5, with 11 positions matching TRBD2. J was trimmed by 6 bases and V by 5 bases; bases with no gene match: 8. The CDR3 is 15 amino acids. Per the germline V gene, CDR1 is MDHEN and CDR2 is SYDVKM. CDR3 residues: CASSPRTSGQKTQYF. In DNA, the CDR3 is TGTGCCAGCAGTCCCCGGACTAGCGGGCAGAAGACCCAGTACTTC.

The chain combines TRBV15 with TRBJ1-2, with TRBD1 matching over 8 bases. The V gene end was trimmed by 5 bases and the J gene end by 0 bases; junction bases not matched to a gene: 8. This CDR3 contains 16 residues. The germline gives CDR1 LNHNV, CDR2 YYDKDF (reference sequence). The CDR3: CATSPRDRRTNYGYTF. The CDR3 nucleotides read TGTGCCACCAGCCCCCGGGACAGGAGAACTAACTATGGCTACACCTTC.

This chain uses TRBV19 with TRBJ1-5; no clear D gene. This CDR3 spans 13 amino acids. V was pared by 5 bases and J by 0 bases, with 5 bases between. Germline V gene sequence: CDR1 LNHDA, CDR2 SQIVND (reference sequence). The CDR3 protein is CASSWASNQPQHF. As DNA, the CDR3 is TGTGCCAGTAGTTGGGCTAGCAATCAGCCCCAGCATTTT.

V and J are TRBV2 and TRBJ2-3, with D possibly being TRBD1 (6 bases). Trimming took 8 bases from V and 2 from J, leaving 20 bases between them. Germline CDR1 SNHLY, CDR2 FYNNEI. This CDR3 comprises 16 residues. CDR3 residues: CASGLTGRSATDTQYF. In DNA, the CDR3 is TGTGCCAGCGGCCTAACAGGGAGATCGGCCACAGATACGCAGTATTTT.

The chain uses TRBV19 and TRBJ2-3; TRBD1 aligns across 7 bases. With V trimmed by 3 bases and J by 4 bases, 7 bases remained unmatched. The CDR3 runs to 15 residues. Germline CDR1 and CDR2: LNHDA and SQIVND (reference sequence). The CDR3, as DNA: TGTGCCAGTAGTATCAGGAGACAGGGTTCAGATACGCAGTATTTT. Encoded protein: CASSIRRQGSDTQYF. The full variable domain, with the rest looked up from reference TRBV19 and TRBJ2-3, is DGGITQSPKYLFRKEGQNVTLSCEQNLNHDAMYWYRQDPGQGLRLIYYSQIVNDFQKGDIAEGYSVSREKKESFPLTVTSAQKNPTAFYLCASSIRRQGSDTQYFGPGTRLTVL.

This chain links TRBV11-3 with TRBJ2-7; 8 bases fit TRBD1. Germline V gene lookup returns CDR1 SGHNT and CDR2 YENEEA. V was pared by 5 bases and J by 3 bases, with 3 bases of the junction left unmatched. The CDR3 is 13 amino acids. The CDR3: CASSRTGGYEQYF. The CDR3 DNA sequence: TGTGCCAGCAGCCGCACAGGGGGCTACGAGCAGTACTTC.

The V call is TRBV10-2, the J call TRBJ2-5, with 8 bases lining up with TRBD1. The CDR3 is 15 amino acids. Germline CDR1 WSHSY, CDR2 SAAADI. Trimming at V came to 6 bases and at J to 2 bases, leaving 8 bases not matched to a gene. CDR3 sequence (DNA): TGCGCCAGCAGAAAACAGGGGGGTATGCAAGAGACCCAGTACTTC. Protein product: CASRKQGGMQETQYF.

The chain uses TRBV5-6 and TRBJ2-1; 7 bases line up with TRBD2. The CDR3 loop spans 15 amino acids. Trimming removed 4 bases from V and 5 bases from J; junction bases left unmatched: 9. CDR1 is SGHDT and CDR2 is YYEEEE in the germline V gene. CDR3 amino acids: CASSPVSGGNNEQFF. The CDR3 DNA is TGTGCCAGCAGCCCCGTATCCGGGGGGAACAATGAGCAGTTCTTC.

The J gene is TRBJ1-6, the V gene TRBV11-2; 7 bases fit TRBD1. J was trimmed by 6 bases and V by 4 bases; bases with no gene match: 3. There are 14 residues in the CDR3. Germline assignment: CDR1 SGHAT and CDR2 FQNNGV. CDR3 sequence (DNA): TGTGCCAGCAGCTCTGGGACAGTTAATTCACCCCTCCACTTT. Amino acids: CASSSGTVNSPLHF.

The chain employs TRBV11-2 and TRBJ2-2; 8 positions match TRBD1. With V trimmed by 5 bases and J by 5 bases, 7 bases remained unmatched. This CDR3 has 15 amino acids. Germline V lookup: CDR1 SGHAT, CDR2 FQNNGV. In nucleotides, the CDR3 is TGTGCCAGCAGCCGTACGGACAGGGTGACCGGGGAGCTGTTTTTT. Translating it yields CASSRTDRVTGELFF.

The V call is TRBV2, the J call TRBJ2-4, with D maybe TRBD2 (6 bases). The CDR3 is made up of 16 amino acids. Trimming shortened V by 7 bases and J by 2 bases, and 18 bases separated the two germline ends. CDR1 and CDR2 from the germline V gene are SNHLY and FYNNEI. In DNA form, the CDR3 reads TGTGCCAGCACCCCGGACGGAGGGGTGTCCAAAAACATTCAGTACTTC. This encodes CASTPDGGVSKNIQYF.

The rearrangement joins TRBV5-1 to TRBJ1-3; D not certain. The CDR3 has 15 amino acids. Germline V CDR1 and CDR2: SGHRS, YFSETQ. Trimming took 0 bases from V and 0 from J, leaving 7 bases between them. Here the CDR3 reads CASSLAGNSGNTIYF. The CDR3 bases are TGCGCCAGCAGCTTGGCCGGGAACTCTGGAAACACCATATATTTT.

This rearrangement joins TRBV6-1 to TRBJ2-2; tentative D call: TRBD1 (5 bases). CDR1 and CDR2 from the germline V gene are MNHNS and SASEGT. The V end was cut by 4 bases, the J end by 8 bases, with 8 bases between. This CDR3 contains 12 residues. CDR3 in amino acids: CASSGGWGELFF. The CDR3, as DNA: TGTGCCAGCAGTGGGGGCTGGGGGGAGCTGTTTTTT.

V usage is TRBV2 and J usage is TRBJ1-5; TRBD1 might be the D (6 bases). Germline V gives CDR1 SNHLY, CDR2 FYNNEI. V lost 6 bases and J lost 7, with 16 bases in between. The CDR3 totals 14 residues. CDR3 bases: TGTGCCAGCAGCAGTGGGGGCGCCTGGCAGCCCCAGCATTTT. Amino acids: CASSSGGAWQPQHF. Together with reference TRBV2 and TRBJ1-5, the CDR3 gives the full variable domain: EPEVTQTPSHQVTQMGQEVILRCVPISNHLYFYWYRQILGQKVEFLVSFYNNEISEKSEIFDDQFSVERPDGSNFTLKIRSTKLEDSAMYFCASSSGGAWQPQHFGDGTRLSIL.